This T cell receptor beta chain was recovered during a study of blood T cell repertoires in COVID-19. About the study: The analysed material was cDNA or gDNA that came from T cells, B-cell-depleted T cells, or PBMCs.

A few counts support this clone. Enrollees, about 18 to 89 years old, lived in fewer than 25 US areas. Two consecutive negative NP/OP PCR tests, clearance, or resolved symptoms defined Cohort 3 recovery. This CDR3 has 18 residues. Trimming at V came to 0 bases and at J to 1 base, leaving 8 bases not matched to a gene. CDR1 and CDR2 from the germline V gene are LGHDT and YNNKEL (reference sequence). Some clones are missing from TCRdb's copy, which holds only in-frame ones; the method was immunoSEQ multiplex PCR. The data show 280,000 or so clones, about 83% seen once. The sequenced material came from PBMCs or T cells enriched from blood (not recorded which). This sequence originates from a woman in her thirties or forties who had recovered from COVID-19. The V gene is TRBV3-1 (or the pseudogene TRBV3-2), the J gene TRBJ2-1, with 8 nucleotides matching TRBD2. This CDR3 is CASSQDWLAGASYNEQFF. As DNA, the CDR3 is TGTGCCAGCAGCCAAGATTGGCTAGCGGGTGCTTCCTACAATGAGCAGTTCTTC.